Shown below are 9 T cell receptor beta chains from a single sample sequenced in a study of T cell repertoires in cytomegalovirus infection. These receptors' targets are unknown. Using its own MiXCR run on the reads, TCRdb lists one record per CDR3 protein. The sample yields about 120,000 distinct CDR3 sequences, 30% seen once. The source material was CD8+ T cells from cultured PBMCs, sampled from culture after CMV antigen stimulation. The receptors here all came from a human donor in good health (CMV status not recorded). Some clones in this sample may be carry-over from other donors' samples.

This chain links TRBV27 with TRBJ1-4, with 9 bases identical to TRBD1. This CDR3 comprises 14 residues. Germline CDR1 is MNHEY and CDR2 is SMNVEV (reference sequence). With 6 bases clipped from V and 8 bases from J, the junction kept 7 bases outside the gene matches. CDR3 loop: CASREGQGGEKLFF. Here the CDR3 DNA reads TGTGCCAGCAGGGAGGGACAGGGTGGAGAAAAACTGTTTTTT.

This clonotype was seen a handful of times. The V and J genes are TRBV24-1 and TRBJ2-5; D might be TRBD1 (5 bases). V was trimmed by 7 bases and J by 2 bases, leaving 13 bases between them. The CDR3 runs to 14 residues. CDR1 is KGHDR and CDR2 is SFDVKD in the germline V gene. CDR3 sequence: CATRATDRQETQYF. DNA for the CDR3: TGTGCCACCAGGGCAACCGACAGACAAGAGACCCAGTACTTC.

In this sample, this clonotype turned up many times. The chain combines TRBV6-1 with TRBJ2-3; D is uncertain. The CDR3 runs 16 residues. V was shortened by 1 base and J by 8 bases, with 19 bases between the two germline ends. In germline, CDR1 is MNHNS, CDR2 SASEGT. DNA of the CDR3: TGTGCCAGCAGTGAAGGGACGGACCGGGTCACGGGTACGCAGTATTTT. As protein: CASSEGTDRVTGTQYF.

This clonotype was seen at least ten times. The rearrangement uses TRBV7-8 and TRBJ2-1; TRBD2 agrees at 7 bases. V lost 1 base, J lost 15 bases, and 6 bases stayed unmatched. Germline CDR1 is SGHVS and CDR2 is FQNEAQ. The CDR3 sequence is 12 residues long. This CDR3 reads CASSLVGDYAFF. The DNA of the CDR3 is TGTGCCAGCAGCTTAGTTGGGGACTATGCGTTCTTC.

V and J are TRBV27 and TRBJ2-1, with D perhaps given as TRBD1 or TRBD2 (5 bases each). Trimming left V 3 bases short and J 13 bases short, with 16 bases between. This CDR3 has 13 amino acids. The germline CDR1 and CDR2 sequences are MNHEY and SMNVEV (reference sequence). The CDR3 loop is CASSFGASGSQFF. CDR3 nucleotides: TGTGCCAGCAGTTTCGGGGCGTCCGGCAGTCAGTTCTTC.

The chain is built from TRBV28 and TRBJ2-1, with D unclear. Germline loops: CDR1 MDHEN, CDR2 SYDVKM. This CDR3 is built from 13 residues. Trimming pared 5 bases from V and 7 bases from J, leaving 12 bases between. The CDR3, as DNA: TGTGCCAGCAGTGTTGGGTCGTGGAATGAGCAGTTCTTC. It yields the protein CASSVGSWNEQFF.

The rearrangement uses TRBV5-1 and TRBJ1-1; D is unresolved. The germline V gene has CDR1 SGHRS and CDR2 YFSETQ. Trimming shortened V by 1 base and J by 4 bases, and 11 bases separated the two germline ends. The CDR3 has 14 amino acids. The CDR3 here is CASSLLVAGTEAFF. CDR3 sequence (DNA): TGCGCCAGCAGCTTGTTGGTGGCGGGCACTGAAGCTTTCTTT.

The chain uses TRBV6-5 and TRBJ2-7; TRBD1 is a possible D gene (6 bases). The CDR3 is made up of 14 amino acids. Per the germline V gene, CDR1 is MNHEY and CDR2 is SVGAGI. Trimming took off 2 bases at V and 0 bases at J, with 8 bases between the two ends. CDR3 residues: CASSYTGNSYEQYF. CDR3 nucleotides: TGTGCCAGCAGTTACACAGGGAACTCCTACGAGCAGTACTTC.

The V and J genes are TRBV11-2 and TRBJ2-5; perhaps TRBD2 as D (5 bases). This CDR3 contains 14 residues. V was pared by 1 base and J by 5 bases, with 11 bases between. Per the germline V gene, CDR1 is SGHAT and CDR2 is FQNNGV. The CDR3 loop is CASSLADYWETQYF. The DNA for the CDR3 is TGTGCCAGCAGCTTAGCCGACTATTGGGAGACCCAGTACTTC.